This T cell receptor beta chain was recovered during a study of blood T cell repertoires in COVID-19. At the level of the study: Italy, Spain and the United States were the sources of the convalescent and acute COVID-19 samples. T cells, B-cell-depleted T cells, or PBMCs provided the cDNA or gDNA that served as material.

From germline, CDR1 is SGHTA and CDR2 FQGTGA. V was pared by 5 bases and J by 3 bases, with 13 bases between. The CDR3 totals 14 residues. Original processing methods: The authors estimated nucleated cell counts from reference gene primer amplification. The table came from immunoSEQ multiplex PCR; TCRdb's copy has only in-frame clones and leaves some out. V, J and clone size derive from that table, while D and trimming were established from the DNA sequence. The repertoire has 95,000 to 150,000 clones, about 81% of them found once; the top ten carry 15% to 20%. The clonotype comes from a man aged 25-40 years with COVID-19, enrolled during active disease. The V call is TRBV7-3, the J call TRBJ1-1; D may be TRBD1 (6 bases). What was sequenced was peripheral blood. The CDR3 nucleotides are TGTGCCAGCAGCCAAGGGGGAGGGTACACTGAAGCTTTCTTT. Translated, it gives CASSQGGGYTEAFF.